The next 26 T cell receptor beta chains were all read from a single sample in a study of regulatory T cells in long-lasting Graves disease (dated by TCRdb to the early 2020s). Interpreted using the paper, the time point label stands for: newly diagnosed GD, antithyroid drugs for less than 3 months. For both TCR sequencing and RNA sequencing, RNA was extracted from PBMCs using TRIzol. Libraries were made using multiplex PCR. Sequencing used an Illumina HiSeq 4000. iRepertoire HTBI primers and Arm-PCR amplification of CDR3 regions were used to construct TCR beta libraries. TCRdb's own reprocessing of the public reads used fastp at Q25 and MiXCR and kept productive beta chains. Entries that share a CDR3 protein sequence are merged under the most common genes and DNA. This sample comprises 450,000 to 700,000 distinct CDR3 sequences, approximately 15% of them detected only once. The biggest ten clones account for about 10% of the sample.

These same data were also listed under a study on T cells in Graves' hyperthyroidism and ophthalmopathy.

Here the sequenced sample was peripheral blood mononuclear cells (PBMCs), taken at new diagnosis, from a patient treated with antithyroid drugs. The receptors come from a man aged 25 to 45 with Graves disease. Donor details come from another sample of the same person, matched by shared clones.

The V call is TRBV29-1, the J call TRBJ2-7; D remains unclear. The V and J ends lost 2 bases and 1 base respectively, with 9 bases between them. The CDR3 covers 13 residues. Germline V gene sequence: CDR1 SQVTM, CDR2 ANQGSEA. The DNA for the CDR3 is TGCAGCGTTGAAACACAATTTTCCTACGAGCAGTACTTC. It is translated as CSVETQFSYEQYF.

This clonotype was seen a handful of times. V and J are TRBV20-1 and TRBJ1-2; D not resolved. CDR3 size: 14 residues. Germline CDR1 is DFQATT and CDR2 is SNEGSKA (reference sequence). V was shortened by 3 bases and J by 0 bases, with 11 bases between the two germline ends. The CDR3 sequence: CSASVAGANYGYTF. CDR3 in DNA: TGCAGTGCTAGTGTGGCGGGAGCTAACTATGGCTACACCTTC.

This clonotype has at least ten counts. The rearrangement uses TRBV5-1 and TRBJ2-1; D gene ambiguous. From germline, CDR1 is SGHRS and CDR2 YFSETQ. The CDR3 spans 12 residues. V was trimmed by 4 bases and J by 6 bases, leaving 8 bases between them. The CDR3 bases are TGCGCCAGCAGCCCTCGTCTCAATGAGCAGTTCTTC. Amino acid sequence: CASSPRLNEQFF.

This clonotype was seen ten or more times. The chain uses TRBV11-3 and TRBJ2-3; 14 positions match TRBD2. CDR3 length: 15 amino acids. CDR1 SGHNT and CDR2 YENEEA come from the germline V gene. The V segment lost 5 bases and the J segment 5 bases; nucleotides outside the gene matches: 3. CDR3: CASSVGTSGRDTQYF. The CDR3 DNA sequence: TGTGCCAGCAGCGTTGGGACTAGCGGGAGAGATACGCAGTATTTT.

This clonotype was recorded at least ten times. The chain joins TRBV6-5 to TRBJ2-2, with D hard to call. The CDR3 has 16 residues. The ends were cut back, 2 bases at V and 1 base at J, with 11 bases in the middle. Germline values: CDR1 MNHEY, CDR2 SVGAGI. The CDR3 sequence is CASSYPSSRNTGELFF. The CDR3 nucleotides read TGTGCCAGCAGTTACCCCAGTTCAAGGAACACCGGGGAGCTGTTTTTT.

The rearrangement links TRBV11-2 to TRBJ1-4; D call uncertain. Germline lookup yields CDR1 SGHAT and CDR2 FQNNGV. Trimming took 1 base from V and 0 from J, leaving 9 bases between them. The CDR3 has 16 residues. The CDR3 region is CASSLGLSTTNEKLFF. CDR3 DNA: TGTGCCAGCAGCTTAGGTCTGTCTACAACTAATGAAAAACTGTTTTTT.

This clonotype was counted only a few times. In nucleotides, the CDR3 is TGTGCCAGTAGTAAGACAGCTAGCGCGCAAGAGACCCAGTACTTC. This translates into CASSKTASAQETQYF. This rearrangement joins TRBV19 to TRBJ2-5, with D tentatively TRBD2 (6 bases). The germline CDR1 and CDR2 sequences are LNHDA and SQIVND (reference sequence). The CDR3 is 15 residues long. Trimming took off 4 bases at V and 2 bases at J, with 14 bases between the two ends. The complete variable domain, with remaining parts taken from reference TRBV19 and TRBJ2-5, reads DGGITQSPKYLFRKEGQNVTLSCEQNLNHDAMYWYRQDPGQGLRLIYYSQIVNDFQKGDIAEGYSVSREKKESFPLTVTSAQKNPTAFYLCASSKTASAQETQYFGPGTRLLVL.

This clonotype was picked up many times. V is TRBV11-3 and J is TRBJ2-1, with D possibly being TRBD1 or TRBD2 (5 bases each). Looked up from germline, CDR1 is SGHNT and CDR2 is YENEEA. V was trimmed by 4 bases and J by 6 bases, leaving 10 bases between them. The CDR3 loop spans 13 amino acids. The CDR3 loop reads CASSWGRPNEQFF. The CDR3 DNA reads TGTGCCAGCAGCTGGGGACGGCCCAATGAGCAGTTCTTC.

The table lists this clonotype with a few counts. V is TRBV20-1 and J is TRBJ2-3; TRBD1 is a possible D gene (5 bases). Germline values: CDR1 DFQATT, CDR2 SNEGSKA (reference sequence). The V and J ends lost 5 bases and 6 bases respectively, with 12 bases between them. The CDR3 spans 12 residues. CDR3 DNA: TGCAGTGCTCTTTCCAGGGCGGATACGCAGTATTTT. Encoded protein: CSALSRADTQYF.

This clonotype has ten or more counts. The chain has TRBV20-1 and TRBJ2-1; 16 nucleotides agree with TRBD2. This CDR3 has 15 amino acids. Germline assignment: CDR1 DFQATT and CDR2 SNEGSKA (reference sequence). V dropped 3 bases and J dropped 9; count of bases not matched to a gene: 5. This CDR3 reads CSARGLAGGVTEQFF. The CDR3 DNA is TGCAGTGCTAGGGGACTAGCGGGAGGGGTAACTGAGCAGTTCTTC.

Ten or more counts support this clonotype. This sequence joins TRBV6-1 and TRBJ2-2; 12 nucleotides agree with TRBD2. The CDR3 contains 14 residues. After removal of 8 bases from V and 5 bases from J, the junction contained 3 bases not matched to a gene. CDR1 MNHNS and CDR2 SASEGT come from the germline V gene. CDR3 amino acids: CASGGLAGTGELFF. The CDR3 nucleotides are TGTGCCAGCGGTGGACTAGCGGGAACCGGGGAGCTGTTTTTT.

This clonotype came up many times. The chain couples TRBV29-1 to TRBJ2-5; tentative D call: TRBD2 (5 bases). V shed 4 bases and J shed 5 bases, with 20 bases lying between them. The length of the CDR3 is 15 residues. Germline CDR1 SQVTM, CDR2 ANQGSEA. CDR3 sequence reads: CSVVPFQIGGETQYF. CDR3 in DNA: TGCAGCGTTGTGCCCTTCCAGATTGGCGGGGAGACCCAGTACTTC.

The V gene is TRBV28, the J gene TRBJ2-1; 10 bases fit TRBD2. This CDR3 has 17 residues. V trimming: 6 bases; J trimming: 7 bases; junction bases outside the gene matches: 15. Germline CDR1 reads MDHEN; CDR2 reads SYDVKM. The CDR3 DNA reads as TGTGCCAGCAGGGAGGGGGGAAGCGGGAGGGCAAGGAATGAGCAGTTCTTC. Translation gives CASREGGSGRARNEQFF. Drawing the rest from reference TRBV28 and TRBJ2-1, the complete variable domain is DVKVTQSSRYLVKRTGEKVFLECVQDMDHENMFWYRQDPGLGLRLIYFSYDVKMKEKGDIPEGYSVSREKKERFSLILESASTNQTSMYLCASREGGSGRARNEQFFGPGTRLTVL.

This rearrangement joins TRBV18 to TRBJ1-3, with D unresolved. V lost 0 bases, J lost 2 bases, and 8 bases lay in between. Germline CDR1 and CDR2: KGHSH and LQKENI. The CDR3 loop spans 15 amino acids. The CDR3 region is CASSPPTDPGNTIYF. Here the CDR3 DNA reads TGTGCCAGCTCACCACCGACGGACCCTGGAAACACCATATATTTT.

This clonotype came up a few times. J is TRBJ2-2 and V is TRBV5-1; the D is unclear. V lost 4 bases, J lost 5 bases, and 15 bases lay in between. CDR1 is SGHRS, CDR2 YFSETQ, per germline. This CDR3 comprises 15 residues. The DNA of the CDR3 is TGCGCCAGCAGCCCCCGGACCCAACTTACCGGGGAGCTGTTTTTT. Its protein is CASSPRTQLTGELFF.

This clonotype showed up many times. The junction departs from germline at one end; a sequencing error may be responsible. The CDR3: CSARVLAGGSDTQYF. The DNA of the CDR3 is TGCAGTGCCAGAGTACTAGCGGGAGGTTCAGATACGCAGTATTTT. This chain links TRBV20-1 with TRBJ2-3, with 12 bases that match TRBD2. The CDR3 totals 15 residues. Per the germline V gene, CDR1 is DFQATT and CDR2 is SNEGSKA (reference sequence).

This clonotype was recorded at least ten times. V and J are TRBV6-5 and TRBJ2-1; possibly TRBD2 for D (6 bases). The V end lost 0 bases, the J end lost 7 bases, and 16 bases lay between the germline ends. The CDR3 contains 16 residues. Germline CDR1 MNHEY, CDR2 SVGAGI. CDR3 in amino acids: CASSYSRGIPLNEQFF. In nucleotides, the CDR3 is TGTGCCAGCAGTTACTCCCGGGGGATCCCTTTAAATGAGCAGTTCTTC.

Worth noting for this clonotype: A much larger clone lies one base from this, so it may be a read error. V and J are TRBV20-1 and TRBJ2-5; TRBD2 is a possible D gene (7 bases). This CDR3 is built from 14 residues. CDR1 is DFQATT and CDR2 is SNEGSKA in the germline V gene (reference sequence). V dropped 4 bases and J dropped 2 bases, with 14 bases sitting between them. CDR3 bases: TGCAGTGCTACGGGGGGCGGGACTCAAGAGACCCAGTACTTC. Amino acid sequence: CSATGGGTQETQYF.

This clonotype was seen ten or more times. The rearrangement uses TRBV29-1 and TRBJ2-5, with D perhaps TRBD2 (5 bases). Germline CDR1 SQVTM, CDR2 ANQGSEA. CDR3 length equals 14 residues. Between the trimmed V and J ends, which lost 5 bases and 2 bases, there was a span of 15 bases. The DNA of the CDR3 is TGCAGCGTTTCGGACTGGTGGAAACAAGAGACCCAGTACTTC. Its protein product is CSVSDWWKQETQYF.

This clonotype was seen a handful of times. The rearrangement joins TRBV5-8 to TRBJ1-1; D is unresolved. V was cut by 2 bases and J by 0 bases, with 11 bases left in between. From germline, CDR1 is SGHTS and CDR2 YDEGEE. The CDR3 runs 15 residues. CDR3 residues: CASSFMGRLNTEAFF. For the CDR3, the DNA is TGTGCCAGCAGCTTTATGGGGAGATTGAACACTGAAGCTTTCTTT.

This clonotype was recorded many times. The CDR3 here is CASRAGTAATYEQYF. The CDR3 nucleotides read TGTGCCAGCAGGGCGGGGACAGCGGCAACCTACGAGCAGTACTTC. V gene TRBV2 combines with J gene TRBJ2-7; possibly TRBD1 for D (7 bases). V gave up 6 bases and J gave up 2 bases, with 17 bases separating them. Germline assignment: CDR1 SNHLY and CDR2 FYNNEI. The CDR3 has 15 amino acids. Full variable domain (remainder filled in from reference TRBV2 and TRBJ2-7): EPEVTQTPSHQVTQMGQEVILRCVPISNHLYFYWYRQILGQKVEFLVSFYNNEISEKSEIFDDQFSVERPDGSNFTLKIRSTKLEDSAMYFCASRAGTAATYEQYFGPGTRLTVT.

This clonotype was observed many times. The genes are TRBV7-8 and TRBJ2-7; D gene ambiguous. The V gene's germline CDR1 is SGHVS and CDR2 FQNEAQ. V shed 2 bases and J shed 6 bases, with 8 bases lying between them. This CDR3 comprises 12 residues. In nucleotides, the CDR3 is TGTGCCAGCAGCTTAATACAGACCGAGCAGTACTTC. It yields the protein CASSLIQTEQYF.

This clonotype was observed at least ten times. The rearrangement links TRBV20-1 to TRBJ2-5; 7 positions match TRBD1. This CDR3 has 13 residues. J was trimmed by 1 base and V by 5 bases; bases with no gene match: 4. The germline V gene encodes CDR1 DFQATT and CDR2 SNEGSKA (reference sequence). CDR3 amino acids: CSAFSGGQETQYF. CDR3 nucleotide sequence: TGCAGTGCTTTCTCAGGGGGCCAAGAGACCCAGTACTTC.

This clonotype was recorded at least ten times. DNA for the CDR3: TGTGCCATCAGTGGGTCGGGACAGGGGGCGCTGGGCACTGAAGCTTTCTTT. It codes for CAISGSGQGALGTEAFF. This chain uses TRBV10-3 with TRBJ1-1; 12 bases line up with TRBD1. The CDR3 is 17 amino acids. Trimming at V came to 4 bases and at J to 4 bases, leaving 10 bases not matched to a gene. Germline CDR1 is ENHRY and CDR2 is SYGVKD.

At least ten counts were recorded for this clonotype. Germline is not matched at one junction end, which may reflect a read error. The chain employs TRBV5-1 and TRBJ2-7; tentatively, D is TRBD2 (5 bases). Germline assignment: CDR1 SGHRS and CDR2 YFSETQ. The CDR3 is 14 residues long. In DNA form, the CDR3 reads TGTGCCAGCAGCCCCCGGGATCGTCCCTACGAGCAGTACTTC. It yields the protein CASSPRDRPYEQYF.

This clonotype turned up a few times. The chain combines TRBV20-1 with TRBJ2-7; TRBD2 might be the D (6 bases). The CDR3 has 16 amino acids. Germline CDR1 reads DFQATT; CDR2 reads SNEGSKA (reference sequence). Between the trimmed V and J ends, which lost 1 base and 2 bases, there was a span of 18 bases. Written as DNA, the CDR3 is TGCAGTGCTAGAGTGATTCGAGCGGGTGATCCCTACGAGCAGTACTTC. It encodes CSARVIRAGDPYEQYF.